This entry lists 8 T cell receptor beta chains sequenced from one sample in a study of blood T cell repertoires in COVID-19. Data came from immunoSEQ multiplex PCR; TCRdb stores just in-frame clones and leaves some out. The table includes 200,000 to 250,000 clones, 88% detected once. The specimen sequenced was PBMCs or T cells enriched from blood (not recorded which). The receptor set was obtained from a woman between 25 and 40 years old who had been exposed to COVID-19.

The chain carries TRBV5-1 and TRBJ2-7; 8 bases map to TRBD2. J was trimmed by 4 bases and V by 0 bases; bases with no gene match: 9. The CDR3 spans 16 residues. CDR1 and CDR2 from the germline V gene are SGHRS and YFSETQ. The CDR3 coding sequence is TGCGCCAGCAGCTTGGCGGGGGGGACATTCGGATACGAGCAGTACTTC. It yields the protein CASSLAGGTFGYEQYF.

The chain uses TRBV5-1 and TRBJ2-1; the match to TRBD1 covers 7 bases. CDR3 length: 15 amino acids. Germline-derived CDR1 and CDR2 are SGHRS and YFSETQ. Trimming at V came to 6 bases and at J to 2 bases, leaving 8 bases not matched to a gene. This chain's CDR3 is CASNDPGQTYNEQFF. The CDR3 nucleotides read TGCGCCAGCAACGACCCGGGACAGACCTACAATGAGCAGTTCTTC.

This chain joins TRBV7-9 and TRBJ1-5, with 12 bases lining up with TRBD1. Germline V gene data show CDR1 as SEHNR and CDR2 as FQNEAQ (reference sequence). V shed 3 bases, J shed 7 bases, and the junction held 7 bases outside the gene matches. The CDR3 loop spans 16 amino acids. The CDR3 region is CASSLGPGQGAQPQHF. In DNA, the CDR3 is TGTGCCAGCAGCTTGGGCCCGGGACAGGGGGCCCAGCCCCAGCATTTT.

This chain's CDR3 is CATLPTGGFTEAFF. The CDR3 coding sequence is TGTGCCACACTCCCGACAGGGGGTTTCACTGAAGCTTTCTTT. V usage is TRBV27 and J usage is TRBJ1-1; 9 nucleotides match TRBD1. V was clipped by 10 bases and J by 4 bases; unmatched bases: 10. The CDR3 covers 14 residues. Germline CDR1 is MNHEY and CDR2 is SMNVEV (reference sequence).

The chain couples TRBV21-1 to TRBJ1-2; the table's D call, TRBD1, has no DNA check behind it. TRBV21-1 is labeled a pseudogene. This CDR3 has 13 residues. CDR3 sequence reads: CASGTPGLDGYTF. Written as DNA, the CDR3 is TGTGCCAGCGGCACCCCAGGGTTAGATGGCTACACCTTC.

The rearrangement uses TRBV2 and TRBJ2-4; 7 nucleotides line up with TRBD1. J gave up 14 bases and V 5 bases, and 18 bases lay outside the gene matches. Looked up from germline, CDR1 is SNHLY and CDR2 is FYNNEI. This CDR3 comprises 15 residues. The CDR3 DNA sequence: TGTGCCAGCAGTCAAACCACGGACAGGCCCCAGTGGAAGTACTTC. Translated, it gives CASSQTTDRPQWKYF.

This clone turned up a few times. The chain couples TRBV5-1 to TRBJ2-1; 7 bases align to TRBD1. The V gene's germline CDR1 is SGHRS and CDR2 YFSETQ. V lost 6 bases and J lost 7; bases outside the gene matches: 13. This CDR3 has 15 residues. CDR3 bases: TGCGCCAGCACGATTGAGGGGGCTTTGTCGAATGAGCAGTTCTTC. This sequence encodes CASTIEGALSNEQFF.

This clone was seen only once. The rearrangement uses TRBV7-9 and TRBJ2-1; 7 nucleotides agree with TRBD1. CDR1 is SEHNR and CDR2 is FQNEAQ in the germline V gene (reference sequence). V lost 6 bases, J lost 7 bases, and 12 bases stayed unmatched. CDR3 size: 15 residues. The DNA for the CDR3 is TGTGCCAGCAGGACAGGGTCGGATTGGGGGAATGAGCAGTTCTTC. It codes for CASRTGSDWGNEQFF.